These 16 T cell receptor beta chains share one sample of origin, sequenced in a study of blood T cell repertoires in COVID-19. The method was immunoSEQ multiplex PCR; TCRdb's version includes in-frame clones alone and lacks a portion of them. The sample shows 160,000 or so clones, over 75% of them seen only once. Sequenced: PBMCs or T cells enriched from blood (not recorded which). All receptors derive from a woman in her 50s who had recovered from COVID-19.

The J gene is TRBJ2-3, the V gene TRBV5-4; tentatively, D is TRBD2 (5 bases). Germline V gives CDR1 SGHNT, CDR2 YYREEE (reference sequence). V was cut by 3 bases and J by 4 bases, with 18 bases left in between. The CDR3 extends over 16 amino acids. The CDR3 nucleotides are TGTGCCAGCAGCTCACAAGCGGCTAGATTCGCAGATACGCAGTATTTT. It codes for CASSSQAARFADTQYF.

The genes are TRBV5-6 and TRBJ2-5; D unclear. Trimming took 0 bases from V and 5 from J, leaving 8 bases between them. The germline gives CDR1 SGHDT, CDR2 YYEEEE. The CDR3 extends over 13 amino acids. The CDR3 DNA sequence: TGTGCCAGCAGCTTGGGCTATCCGGAGACCCAGTACTTC. Protein product: CASSLGYPETQYF.

This clone was seen just once. The chain is built from TRBV7-9 and TRBJ1-1; the D is unclear. Germline lookup yields CDR1 SEHNR and CDR2 FQNEAQ (reference sequence). V was cut by 4 bases and J by 0 bases, with 12 bases left in between. The CDR3 extends over 15 amino acids. The CDR3 sequence is CASSSYSGLNTEAFF. In nucleotides, the CDR3 is TGTGCCAGCAGCTCTTACTCCGGTTTGAACACTGAAGCTTTCTTT. Full variable domain (remainder filled in from reference TRBV7-9 and TRBJ1-1): DTGVSQNPRHKITKRGQNVTFRCDPISEHNRLYWYRQTLGQGPEFLTYFQNEAQLEKSRLLSDRFSAERPKGSFSTLEIQRTEQGDSAMYLCASSSYSGLNTEAFFGQGTRLTVV.

This chain joins TRBV7-9 and TRBJ2-5, with D tentatively TRBD2 (5 bases). The CDR3 has 15 residues. Trimming left V 0 bases short and J 1 base short, with 9 bases between. From germline, CDR1 is SEHNR and CDR2 FQNEAQ (reference sequence). The chain's CDR3 is CASSLAVAGQETQYF. Here the CDR3 DNA reads TGTGCCAGCAGCTTAGCGGTGGCGGGCCAAGAGACCCAGTACTTC.

This chain joins TRBV6-5 and TRBJ1-1; D ambiguous. Deletions cut 0 bases from V and 4 bases from J, with 9 bases between. The CDR3 sequence is 14 residues long. Germline V CDR1 and CDR2: MNHEY, SVGAGI. CDR3 loop: CASSYSVGGTEAFF. CDR3 DNA: TGTGCCAGCAGTTACTCCGTAGGCGGCACTGAAGCTTTCTTT.

This chain joins TRBV3-1 (or the pseudogene TRBV3-2) and TRBJ1-4, with D possibly TRBD1 on 6 matching bases. Germline V gene data show CDR1 as LGHDT and CDR2 as YNNKEL (reference sequence). The CDR3 length is 15 residues. V was cut by 5 bases and J by 4 bases, with 14 bases left in between. This CDR3 reads CASSTTGLGNEKLFF. CDR3 coding DNA: TGTGCCAGCAGCACCACAGGGTTGGGTAATGAAAAACTGTTTTTT.

The chain recombines TRBV11-3 with TRBJ2-7; D gene uncertain. Germline CDR1 SGHNT, CDR2 YENEEA. V lost 0 bases, J lost 0 bases, and 6 bases lay in between. The CDR3 totals 14 residues. The CDR3 reads CASSLDGNSYEQYF. The CDR3 coding sequence is TGTGCCAGCAGCTTAGATGGCAACTCCTACGAGCAGTACTTC. Filled out from reference TRBV11-3 and TRBJ2-7, the complete variable domain reads EAGVVQSPRYKIIEKKQPVAFWCNPISGHNTLYWYLQNLGQGPELLIRYENEEAVDDSQLPKDRFSAERLKGVDSTLKIQPAELGDSAVYLCASSLDGNSYEQYFGPGTRLTVT.

CDR3 bases: TGTGCCAGTAGTATGAGTTCAGGGGGTCCCTACAATGAGCAGTTCTTC. Its protein is CASSMSSGGPYNEQFF. The chain couples TRBV19 to TRBJ2-1; TRBD1 matches at 7 bases. The CDR3 loop spans 16 amino acids. In germline, CDR1 is LNHDA, CDR2 SQIVND (reference sequence). The ends lost 3 bases at V and 2 bases at J; junction bases unmatched: 7.

V gene TRBV11-2 combines with J gene TRBJ1-6, with 8 bases fitting TRBD1. The J segment lost 10 bases and the V segment lost 5 bases, leaving 7 bases of the junction unmatched. Germline loops: CDR1 SGHAT, CDR2 FQNNGV. CDR3 length: 14 residues. The CDR3 loop reads CASSLDRVKSPLHF. The CDR3 DNA reads as TGTGCCAGCAGCCTGGACAGGGTAAAATCACCCCTCCACTTT.

The V gene is TRBV6-2 or TRBV6-3, the J gene TRBJ1-5; 9 nucleotides match TRBD1. V shed 5 bases and J 2 bases; nucleotides not matched to a gene: 7. Per germline, CDR1 MNHEY and CDR2 SVGEGT. CDR3 length: 16 amino acids. In nucleotides, the CDR3 is TGTGCCAGCAGTCCGGTAACAGGGGGCGGCAATCAGCCCCAGCATTTT. Protein sequence: CASSPVTGGGNQPQHF.

J is TRBJ2-5 and V is TRBV5-4, with 10 bases matching TRBD2. V was clipped by 4 bases and J by 1 base; unmatched bases: 7. Germline CDR1 is SGHNT and CDR2 is YYREEE (reference sequence). The CDR3 consists of 16 residues. DNA for the CDR3: TGTGCCAGCAGCACCCCTAGCGGGGGTCTCCAAGAGACCCAGTACTTC. It codes for CASSTPSGGLQETQYF.

This chain links TRBV5-1 with TRBJ1-1; D call uncertain. The germline CDR1 and CDR2 sequences are SGHRS and YFSETQ. This CDR3 has 13 residues. Trimming shortened V by 6 bases and J by 2 bases, and 11 bases separated the two germline ends. Here the CDR3 DNA reads TGCGCCAGCAAAGGAGTAGTTAACACTGAAGCTTTCTTT. Translating it yields CASKGVVNTEAFF.

The V gene is TRBV19, the J gene TRBJ1-4; 10 positions agree with TRBD1. V dropped 3 bases and J dropped 6; count of bases not matched to a gene: 7. The CDR3 runs 16 residues. The germline V gene encodes CDR1 LNHDA and CDR2 SQIVND (reference sequence). CDR3 sequence reads: CASSIRQGAFYEKLFF. CDR3 bases: TGTGCCAGTAGTATCCGACAGGGGGCGTTTTATGAAAAACTGTTTTTT. Using reference TRBV19 and TRBJ1-4 for the parts outside the CDR3, the full variable domain is DGGITQSPKYLFRKEGQNVTLSCEQNLNHDAMYWYRQDPGQGLRLIYYSQIVNDFQKGDIAEGYSVSREKKESFPLTVTSAQKNPTAFYLCASSIRQGAFYEKLFFGSGTQLSVL.

V is TRBV12-3 or TRBV12-4 and J is TRBJ1-1; D is undetermined. Trimming left V 5 bases short and J 12 bases short, with 19 bases between. The CDR3 is 13 residues long. The DNA for the CDR3 is TGTGCCAGCAGTGCCCGGTTATCAAGCGGGTCTTTCTTT. Protein: CASSARLSSGSFF.

The rearrangement links TRBV3-1 (or the pseudogene TRBV3-2) to TRBJ2-2, with 12 bases identical to TRBD1. Trimming removed 5 bases from V and 2 bases from J; junction bases left unmatched: 9. The CDR3 runs 18 residues. Per germline, CDR1 LGHDT and CDR2 YNNKEL (reference sequence). CDR3 amino acids: CASSGRGQGARNTGELFF. The CDR3 region has the DNA TGTGCCAGCAGCGGACGGGGACAGGGGGCGCGTAACACCGGGGAGCTGTTTTTT.

The chain carries TRBV7-2 and TRBJ2-2; TRBD2 might be the D (5 bases). Between the trimmed V and J ends, which lost 2 bases and 7 bases, there was a span of 14 bases. The CDR3 runs 15 residues. Germline loops: CDR1 SGHTA, CDR2 FQGNSA. The CDR3 nucleotides read TGTGCCAGCAGCTTAATCCCGGGAATCGGCGGGGAGCTGTTTTTT. Encoded protein: CASSLIPGIGGELFF.